The 2 T cell receptor beta chains below all came from one sample that was sequenced in a study of identical twins. Using its own MiXCR run on the 5' RACE reads, TCRdb lists one record per CDR3 protein. This table has some 320,000 distinct CDR3 sequences, roughly an eighth appearing once. The same sample was also used in a study of yellow fever vaccine responses in identical twins.

The material sequenced was CD8+ T cells sorted from blood. These receptors all stem from a woman aged 18-29 years in good health.

This clonotype was counted only a few times. The genes are TRBV20-1 and TRBJ2-1, with TRBD2 matching 11 bases. The CDR3 runs 15 residues. J lost 5 bases, V lost 3 bases, and 6 bases had no gene match. The germline V gene encodes CDR1 DFQATT and CDR2 SNEGSKA (reference sequence). In DNA, the CDR3 is TGCAGTGCTAGTCCTAGCGGGGGGCCGCACAATGAGCAGTTCTTC. This gives the protein CSASPSGGPHNEQFF.

The chain uses TRBV24-1 and TRBJ2-3; 10 bases align to TRBD2. The ends lost 7 bases at V and 3 bases at J; junction bases unmatched: 3. The germline gives CDR1 KGHDR, CDR2 SFDVKD. The CDR3 sequence is 14 residues long. In nucleotides, the CDR3 is TGTGCCACCAGCGAAGCGGGAGGGACAGATACGCAGTATTTT. Residues: CATSEAGGTDTQYF.